Each of the 17 T cell receptor beta chains below was sequenced from the same sample in a study of cytomegalovirus exposure and HLA in healthy donors. Primers included in the PCR were 60 Vbeta and 13 Jbeta primers. Data came from immunoSEQ multiplex PCR; TCRdb stores just in-frame clones and leaves some out. The repertoire holds 84,000 or so clones, with around 77% as singletons. The specimen was PBMCs. These receptor sequences come from a man aged 30 to 45 in good health and CMV-seronegative.

The chain recombines TRBV2 with TRBJ2-7, with D tentatively TRBD1 (6 bases). CDR1 and CDR2 (germline): SNHLY, FYNNEI. The V and J ends lost 7 bases and 4 bases respectively, with 11 bases between them. CDR3 length equals 12 residues. CDR3 sequence (DNA): TGTGCCAGCACGCAGGGGAAGTACGAGCAGTACTTC. Translation: CASTQGKYEQYF.

The table lists this clone with a few counts. V and J are TRBV2 and TRBJ1-1; a possible D gene is TRBD1 (6 bases). V was clipped by 0 bases and J by 1 base, with 12 bases between them. In germline, CDR1 is SNHLY, CDR2 FYNNEI. The CDR3 totals 16 residues. The CDR3: CASSEALGGRNTEAFF. As DNA, the CDR3 is TGTGCCAGCAGTGAAGCGCTCGGGGGGCGGAACACTGAAGCTTTCTTT.

Note on this clone: Other nucleotide sequences in the sample specify the same CDR3. The rearrangement uses TRBV11-2 and TRBJ2-5; tentatively, D is TRBD2 (6 bases). The CDR3 loop spans 14 amino acids. Germline loops: CDR1 SGHAT, CDR2 FQNNGV. V lost 6 bases to trimming and J lost 9 bases, with 20 bases between them. The CDR3 reads CASRPLGLRGSQYF. DNA for the CDR3: TGTGCCAGCAGGCCCTTGGGACTCCGGGGGTCCCAGTACTTC.

The CDR3 sequence is CASSYSIAGIAEAFF. The CDR3 DNA reads TGTGCCAGCAGTTACTCGATTGCGGGGATCGCTGAAGCTTTCTTT. The chain has TRBV6-5 and TRBJ1-1; D not resolved. Germline CDR1 reads MNHEY; CDR2 reads SVGAGI. With 0 bases removed from V and 6 bases from J, the gap between germline ends came to 14 bases. The CDR3 consists of 15 residues.

This chain joins TRBV2 and TRBJ1-3; D is uncertain. Trimming shortened V by 4 bases and J by 2 bases, and 9 bases separated the two germline ends. The CDR3 has 14 residues. Germline CDR1 SNHLY, CDR2 FYNNEI. The CDR3 DNA is TGTGCCAGCAGTGCGGGGTCTGCTGGAAACACCATATATTTT. It yields the protein CASSAGSAGNTIYF.

The chain uses TRBV7-9 and TRBJ2-3; unclear D gene. The V gene lost 6 bases and the J gene lost 0 bases, with 13 bases spanning the gap. CDR3 length: 15 amino acids. Germline lookup yields CDR1 SEHNR and CDR2 FQNEAQ (reference sequence). The DNA for the CDR3 is TGTGCCAGCAGAAGTCGCCAAACTAGCACAGATACGCAGTATTTT. Its protein product is CASRSRQTSTDTQYF.

The chain recombines TRBV5-1 with TRBJ2-1; possible D gene TRBD1, 6 bases. Trimming took off 0 bases at V and 2 bases at J, with 12 bases between the two ends. The germline V gene encodes CDR1 SGHRS and CDR2 YFSETQ. The CDR3 totals 16 residues. CDR3 bases: TGCGCCAGCAGCTTGGGGGGGACACTAACCTACAATGAGCAGTTCTTC. The encoded protein is CASSLGGTLTYNEQFF.

CDR3 sequence: CASSQSKAGELCEQFF. In nucleotides, the CDR3 is TGCGCCAGCAGTCAATCGAAAGCGGGAGAACTTTGTGAGCAGTTCTTC. This chain uses TRBV23-1 with TRBJ2-1; 8 bases map to TRBD2. TRBV23-1 is flagged as an ORF with uncertain function. Losses at the gene ends were 0 bases for V and 9 bases for J; bases not matched to a gene: 10. This CDR3 is 16 amino acids long.

This clone was counted only a few times. The chain carries TRBV6-1 and TRBJ1-1, with 9 nucleotides matching TRBD1. The V segment lost 4 bases and the J segment 6 bases; nucleotides outside the gene matches: 9. Germline CDR1 MNHNS, CDR2 SASEGT. The CDR3 totals 15 residues. The CDR3 DNA follows: TGTGCCAGCAGTGGACTGAGTACAGGGGGCTCTGAAGCTTTCTTT. It translates to CASSGLSTGGSEAFF.

V gene TRBV6-5 combines with J gene TRBJ1-2, with D unresolved. The CDR3 totals 14 residues. Trimming left V 6 bases short and J 3 bases short, with 14 bases between. From germline, CDR1 is MNHEY and CDR2 SVGAGI. The CDR3 region has the DNA TGTGCCAGCAGCGCCAACGGGTTTGACTATGGCTACACCTTC. Translating gives CASSANGFDYGYTF.

This clone appeared a few times. The gene calls are TRBV6-4 and TRBJ2-3; D remains ambiguous. The length of the CDR3 is 14 residues. CDR1 is MRHNA, CDR2 SNTAGT, per germline. Deletions cut 5 bases from V and 5 bases from J, with 14 bases between. DNA for the CDR3: TGTGCCAGCAGTACTGGAGAAGGTGGAGATACGCAGTATTTT. It encodes CASSTGEGGDTQYF.

The chain employs TRBV5-1 and TRBJ1-1; D gene uncertain. Trimming removed 0 bases at V and 4 bases at J, with 7 bases between. CDR1 and CDR2 from the germline V gene are SGHRS and YFSETQ. CDR3 length: 13 residues. In DNA form, the CDR3 reads TGCGCCAGCAGCTTGGGGCGGGGCACTGAAGCTTTCTTT. Its protein is CASSLGRGTEAFF.

The gene calls are TRBV14 and TRBJ1-5; maybe TRBD1 (6 bases). Trimming removed 5 bases at V and 0 bases at J, with 14 bases between. The germline gives CDR1 SGHDN, CDR2 FVKESK. This CDR3 has 16 amino acids. This chain's CDR3 is CASSTKQGYSNQPQHF. CDR3 nucleotides: TGTGCCAGCAGCACAAAACAGGGCTATAGCAATCAGCCCCAGCATTTT.

The J gene is TRBJ2-2, the V gene TRBV4-3; 9 nucleotides line up with TRBD1. The junction had 4 bases not matched to a gene; V was cut back by 5 bases and J by 6 bases. The length of the CDR3 is 14 residues. Germline V CDR1 and CDR2: LGHNA, YSLEER. The CDR3 spells CASSFGTGSGELFF. CDR3 in DNA: TGCGCCAGCAGCTTTGGGACAGGGTCCGGGGAGCTGTTTTTT.

The genes are TRBV18 and TRBJ2-7; 7 bases align to TRBD2. CDR1 is KGHSH and CDR2 is LQKENI in the germline V gene. The CDR3 is 16 residues long. The ends lost 0 bases at V and 2 bases at J; junction bases unmatched: 7. The CDR3 is CASSPPGGERTYEQYF. CDR3 coding DNA: TGTGCCAGCTCACCACCGGGGGGGGAACGGACCTACGAGCAGTACTTC.

V is TRBV4-1 and J is TRBJ2-7; TRBD1 might be the D (6 bases). CDR3 length: 14 residues. Germline assignment: CDR1 MGHRA and CDR2 YSYEKL. V gave up 2 bases and J gave up 6 bases, with 14 bases separating them. CDR3 DNA: TGCGCCAGCAGCCAACAGGGGTCAGGTCGCGAGCAGTACTTC. Protein sequence: CASSQQGSGREQYF.

V usage is TRBV2 and J usage is TRBJ1-5; 10 nucleotides align to TRBD1. V shed 4 bases, J shed 7 bases, and the junction held 4 bases outside the gene matches. Germline values: CDR1 SNHLY, CDR2 FYNNEI. The length of the CDR3 is 14 residues. The DNA for the CDR3 is TGTGCCAGCAGTGGACAGGGGGCAGAGCAGCCCCAGCATTTT. Translating it yields CASSGQGAEQPQHF.